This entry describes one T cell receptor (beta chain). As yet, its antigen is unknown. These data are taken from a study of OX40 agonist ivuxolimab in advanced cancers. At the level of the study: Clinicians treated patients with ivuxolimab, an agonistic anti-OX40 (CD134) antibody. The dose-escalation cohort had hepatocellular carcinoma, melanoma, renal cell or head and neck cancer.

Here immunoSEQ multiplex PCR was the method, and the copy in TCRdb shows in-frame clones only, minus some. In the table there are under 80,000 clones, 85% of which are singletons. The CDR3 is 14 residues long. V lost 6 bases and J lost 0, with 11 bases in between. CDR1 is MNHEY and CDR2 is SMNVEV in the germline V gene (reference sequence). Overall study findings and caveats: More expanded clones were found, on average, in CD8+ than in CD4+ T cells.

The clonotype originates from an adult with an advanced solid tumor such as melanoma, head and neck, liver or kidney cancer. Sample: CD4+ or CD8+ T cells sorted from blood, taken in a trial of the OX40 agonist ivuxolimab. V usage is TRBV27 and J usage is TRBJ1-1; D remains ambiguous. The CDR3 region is CASSRDQVNTEAFF. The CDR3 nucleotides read TGTGCCAGCAGCCGTGATCAGGTGAACACTGAAGCTTTCTTT.